This T cell receptor beta chain was sequenced in a study of identical twins (dated by TCRdb to 2016 to 2018). About the investigation overall: TCR alpha and beta repertoires from monozygotic twins, unrelated adults of various ages and cord blood were deep-sequenced to test whether fetal clonotypes persist. Replicate twin experiments were performed at different times using different library preparation protocols to rule out contamination. On the study overall, not on this receptor specifically: Abundant cord blood beta clonotypes carried fewer insertions; young adult naive repertoires showed a weaker similar trend, while memory repertoires showed none. Compared with coincidental sharing between unrelated individuals, out-of-frame TCR alpha sequences shared between twins had an excess of sequences with low generation probability. Zero-insertion analyses could be partly confounded by invariant T cells such as MAIT and iNKT, though diverse VJ usage argued against such confounding for most clonotypes. Because the same donors could not be followed over many years, conclusions were based on cross-sectional statistical analysis. Out-of-frame TCR alpha sharing in monozygotic twins was systematically underestimated by recombination models, whereas sharing between unrelated individuals was in agreement with the recombination models. A weaker excess of twin sharing was found in beta out-of-frame sequences because the signal-to-noise ratio was lowered by fewer shared sequences.

Only a few counts were recorded for this clonotype. Its antigen is still unknown. No base quality information exists; no much larger clone differs at one position. The library came from 5' RACE. Sequencing instrument: Illumina HiSeq 2000. A universal primer binding site was added through template switching, and the final cDNA carried a unique molecular identifier so that TCR cDNA molecules could be counted accurately. Specific primers in the conserved constant-segment region were used to synthesize first-strand cDNA for TCR alpha and beta chains. To control for contamination, every cDNA library carried two barcodes: a SMART-Mk sample barcode plus Illumina barcodes. Two successive PCR steps introduced TruSeq adapter sequences along with Illumina sample barcodes. TCR alpha and beta cDNA libraries were sequenced on the Illumina HiSeq platform with custom primers. The original pipeline was this. Unique molecular identifiers were extracted from raw reads with MiGEC, and CDR3 positions were determined with MiXCR. For each individual, recombination models were inferred using an EM algorithm with the repgenHMM and IGoR tools. Shared clonotypes were analyzed with the tcR package in R, and sharing was normalized by the product of cloneset sizes. To study raw recombination free of thymic and clonal selection effects, out-of-frame nonproductive sequences were analyzed. TCRdb reworked the public reads: Q25 trimming with fastp, MiXCR clone assembly, productive beta chains retained. Each record represents a unique CDR3 protein, reported with the most common genes and DNA among its rows. It is TCRdb's table, rather than the study itself, that gives the V and J calls and clone size. This sample lists approximately 490,000 distinct CDR3 sequences; approximately 20% were detected once. Clones ranked in the top ten supply roughly 0.5% of the sample.

All donors were healthy Caucasians. The twin cohort comprised three pairs of female monozygotic twins, all aged about 18 to 29 years. CD4+ and CD8+ T cell populations were isolated with positive isolation kits from Invitrogen. CDR1 and CDR2 are read off the germline V gene (reference sequence) as DFQATT and SNEGSKA. V sheds 2 bases and J sheds 0 bases, leaving 10 bases between their ends. The CDR3 contains 15 residues, cysteine and phenylalanine counted. This entry keeps only the CDR3 DNA: 45 bases, framed from base 1. The sample was also reused in another study, on yellow fever vaccine responses in identical twins. As described in the second report: According to the authors, in identical twins the way T cells responded to vaccination appeared partly convergent and partly personalized. The study precisely tracked vaccine-responding T cell clones in identical twins.

The receptor was derived from a woman under 30 in good health. The rearranged chain carries TRBV20-1 and TRBJ1-4, with no confidently assigned D gene. What was sequenced was CD4+ T cells sorted from blood. DNA sequence: TGCAGTGCTAGATCTGACTCTGCAACTAATGAAAAACTGTTTTTT. Its protein reads: CSARSDSATNEKLFF.